The next 25 T cell receptor beta chains were all read from a single sample in a study of patients and donors after allogeneic stem cell transplantation. TCRdb independently ran MiXCR on the RT-PCR reads; one entry per CDR3 protein. The sample lists 150,000 to 200,000 distinct CDR3 sequences, less than 45% occurring once. The sequenced sample consisted of blood, either unsorted or a sorted T cell fraction (not recorded which). These receptor sequences come from a human donor who was either an allogeneic HSCT recipient or a stem cell or donor lymphocyte infusion donor (not recorded which). It is not recorded whose cells these are; they may come from a transplant donor.

In nucleotides, the CDR3 is TGCGCCAGCAGCTTGACCACGACCGGGAGTGGGAGGGAAAAACTGTTTTTT. As protein: CASSLTTTGSGREKLFF. The chain uses TRBV5-1 and TRBJ1-4; D is unresolved. CDR3 size: 17 residues. V lost 1 base, J lost 8 bases, and 21 bases lay in between. Per the germline V gene, CDR1 is SGHRS and CDR2 is YFSETQ. The full variable domain, in which reference TRBV5-1 and TRBJ1-4 provide the parts outside the CDR3, is KAGVTQTPRYLIKTRGQQVTLSCSPISGHRSVSWYQQTPGQGLQFLFEYFSETQRNKGNFPGRFSGRQFSNSRSEMNVSTLELGDSALYLCASSLTTTGSGREKLFFGSGTQLSVL.

V is TRBV5-1 and J is TRBJ2-1, with 9 nucleotides matching TRBD2. Unmatched junction bases numbered 4, after V lost 2 bases and J lost 4 bases. The CDR3 consists of 15 residues. CDR1 and CDR2 (germline): SGHRS, YFSETQ. The CDR3 region is CASSLAGGDYNEQFF. The DNA of the CDR3 is TGCGCCAGCAGCTTAGCGGGGGGAGATTACAATGAGCAGTTCTTC.

V usage is TRBV30 and J usage is TRBJ1-2; D is unresolved. The V and J ends lost 2 bases and 5 bases respectively, with 12 bases between them. Per germline, CDR1 GTSNPN and CDR2 SVGIG (reference sequence). This CDR3 has 13 residues. This chain's CDR3 is CAWSPFGWYGYTF. The CDR3 bases are TGTGCCTGGAGTCCCTTCGGGTGGTATGGCTACACCTTC.

This rearrangement joins TRBV7-2 to TRBJ1-2; a weak D match, TRBD1 (5 bases). Per germline, CDR1 SGHTA and CDR2 FQGNSA. The CDR3 sequence is 13 residues long. V gave up 3 bases and J gave up 7 bases, with 12 bases separating them. DNA for the CDR3: TGTGCCAGCAGCTTCGAGGGGTTTATTGGCTACACCTTC. Protein sequence: CASSFEGFIGYTF.

This clonotype was seen ten or more times. The chain combines TRBV7-2 with TRBJ2-1; D is undetermined. Between the trimmed V and J ends, which lost 4 bases and 9 bases, there was a span of 16 bases. Germline CDR1 and CDR2: SGHTA and FQGNSA. This CDR3 has 14 amino acids. The CDR3 DNA reads as TGTGCCAGCAGCTCCTTTAGTGAGCGTAGTGAGCAGTTCTTC. Its protein is CASSSFSERSEQFF. Full variable domain (remainder filled in from reference TRBV7-2 and TRBJ2-1): GAGVSQSPSNKVTEKGKDVELRCDPISGHTALYWYRQSLGQGLEFLIYFQGNSAPDKSGLPSDRFSAERTGGSVSTLTIQRTQQEDSAVYLCASSSFSERSEQFFGPGTRLTVL.

The rearrangement links TRBV10-3 to TRBJ2-5; D is undetermined. The V end lost 2 bases, the J end lost 1 base, and 8 bases lay between the germline ends. There are 14 residues in the CDR3. CDR1 is ENHRY, CDR2 SYGVKD, per germline. This chain's CDR3 is CAISERVFQETQYF. The CDR3 region has the DNA TGTGCCATCAGTGAGAGGGTATTCCAAGAGACCCAGTACTTC.

In this sample, this clonotype turned up a few times. The V and J genes are TRBV29-1 and TRBJ1-1, with 7 bases identical to TRBD1. The CDR3 is 14 amino acids. Trimming cost V 7 bases and J 6 bases; bases outside gene matches: 14. In germline, CDR1 is SQVTM, CDR2 ANQGSEA. Here the CDR3 DNA reads TGCAGCGCCTCCAGGGGGAGGGGAGCCCCTGAAGCTTTCTTT. Its protein product is CSASRGRGAPEAFF.

The CDR3 DNA reads TGCAGCGTCCGCCCCGTGGGCGACTATGGCTACACCTTC. It specifies CSVRPVGDYGYTF. J is TRBJ1-2 and V is TRBV29-1; D is undetermined. Germline CDR1 reads SQVTM; CDR2 reads ANQGSEA. There are 13 residues in the CDR3. The V end lost 6 bases, the J end lost 3 bases, and 14 bases lay between the germline ends.

The genes are TRBV5-4 and TRBJ1-2, with D unresolved. The germline V and J ends were trimmed by 2 bases and 3 bases, with 14 bases remaining between them. The CDR3 totals 15 residues. CDR1 SGHNT and CDR2 YYREEE come from the germline V gene (reference sequence). The CDR3 loop is CASSFKGLPDYGYTF. The CDR3, as DNA: TGTGCCAGCAGCTTTAAAGGTCTTCCCGACTATGGCTACACCTTC.

The table lists this clonotype with a few counts. The gene calls are TRBV2 and TRBJ1-4; 9 bases match TRBD1. CDR3 length: 13 amino acids. V lost 3 bases, J lost 8 bases, and 1 base stayed unmatched. Germline V gene lookup returns CDR1 SNHLY and CDR2 FYNNEI. CDR3 DNA sequence: TGTGCCAGCAGTGAGACAGGGGGGGAAAAACTGTTTTTT. Its protein is CASSETGGEKLFF.

The J gene is TRBJ1-6, the V gene TRBV27; the D is unclear. Germline V CDR1 and CDR2: MNHEY, SMNVEV (reference sequence). Trimming shortened V by 3 bases and J by 0 bases, and 6 bases separated the two germline ends. The CDR3 loop spans 15 amino acids. The CDR3 protein is CASSLEDSYNSPLHF. For the CDR3, the DNA is TGTGCCAGCAGTTTGGAGGACTCCTATAATTCACCCCTCCACTTT.

This chain's CDR3 is CSVGTSSASWEQYF. CDR3 nucleotide sequence: TGCAGCGTTGGGACCTCTAGCGCAAGTTGGGAGCAGTACTTC. This chain uses TRBV29-1 with TRBJ2-7, with a possible D match to TRBD2 (6 bases). Germline CDR1 is SQVTM and CDR2 is ANQGSEA. V dropped 4 bases and J dropped 7 bases, with 20 bases sitting between them. This CDR3 comprises 14 residues.

This clonotype was detected only a few times. The chain has TRBV7-8 and TRBJ1-2, with D unresolved. With 2 bases removed from V and 2 bases from J, the gap between germline ends came to 9 bases. This CDR3 comprises 14 residues. Germline CDR1 SGHVS, CDR2 FQNEAQ. CDR3: CASSLTNSNYGYTF. The DNA of the CDR3 is TGTGCCAGCAGCTTAACAAATTCAAACTATGGCTACACCTTC.

The table lists this clonotype with a few counts. J is TRBJ1-5 and V is TRBV20-1, with D maybe TRBD1 (6 bases). Trimming removed 6 bases from V and 5 bases from J, with 14 bases in between. CDR1 and CDR2 (germline): DFQATT, SNEGSKA (reference sequence). The CDR3 extends over 13 amino acids. CDR3 sequence reads: CSAYRAEDQPQHF. DNA for the CDR3: TGCAGTGCCTACAGGGCGGAGGATCAGCCCCAGCATTTT.

The J gene is TRBJ2-2, the V gene TRBV29-1; 11 bases are a match to TRBD2. Losses at the gene ends were 6 bases for V and 2 bases for J; bases not matched to a gene: 8. This CDR3 spans 16 amino acids. The germline gives CDR1 SQVTM, CDR2 ANQGSEA. The CDR3 region has the DNA TGCAGCGTCCTCCCTGGGACTAGCGGAAACACCGGGGAGCTGTTTTTT. Its translation: CSVLPGTSGNTGELFF.

The V call is TRBV4-2, the J call TRBJ1-5; D perhaps matches TRBD1 (5 bases). This CDR3 has 15 amino acids. Germline values: CDR1 LGHNA, CDR2 YNFKEQ. V lost 0 bases to trimming and J lost 4 bases, with 10 bases between them. As DNA, the CDR3 is TGTGCCAGCAGCCAAGAAGGTGGGGGTAATCAGCCCCAGCATTTT. As protein: CASSQEGGGNQPQHF.

J is TRBJ2-1 and V is TRBV10-3; 9 bases map to TRBD1. V lost 4 bases and J lost 8; bases outside the gene matches: 3. CDR3 length: 13 residues. The germline V gene has CDR1 ENHRY and CDR2 SYGVKD. DNA of the CDR3: TGTGCCATCAGTGGGACAGGGGTGGATGAGCAGTTCTTC. It is translated as CAISGTGVDEQFF.

The rearrangement joins TRBV12-3 or TRBV12-4 to TRBJ1-5; unclear D gene. V gave up 6 bases and J gave up 5 bases, with 14 bases separating them. The length of the CDR3 is 14 residues. CDR3 DNA: TGTGCCAGCAGCCGCCCCTACCAGGATCAGCCCCAGCATTTT. It is translated as CASSRPYQDQPQHF.

This clonotype showed up just a few times. The rearrangement joins TRBV5-1 to TRBJ1-1; D not resolved. V was clipped by 0 bases and J by 4 bases, with 7 bases between them. The germline CDR1 and CDR2 sequences are SGHRS and YFSETQ. This CDR3 is built from 13 residues. The CDR3 is CASSLAPGTEAFF. CDR3 nucleotides: TGCGCCAGCAGCTTGGCCCCGGGCACTGAAGCTTTCTTT.

This chain connects TRBV4-2 to TRBJ2-7, with D perhaps TRBD2 (5 bases). CDR1 is LGHNA and CDR2 is YNFKEQ in the germline V gene. The CDR3 runs to 15 residues. The germline V and J ends were trimmed by 0 bases and 4 bases, with 13 bases remaining between them. The CDR3 reads CASSQDIASLYEQYF. The CDR3, as DNA: TGTGCCAGCAGCCAAGATATAGCGAGTCTTTACGAGCAGTACTTC.

In this sample, this clonotype turned up a few times. The CDR3 region has the DNA TGTGCCAGCAGCTTAGAGGGTGCGGCAGGGGCTAACTATGGCTACACCTTC. This translates into CASSLEGAAGANYGYTF. The rearrangement uses TRBV7-9 and TRBJ1-2, with D perhaps TRBD1 (6 bases). Between the trimmed V and J ends, which lost 1 base and 0 bases, there was a span of 15 bases. Germline-derived CDR1 and CDR2 are SEHNR and FQNEAQ (reference sequence). The CDR3 is 17 residues long.

The rearrangement joins TRBV12-3 or TRBV12-4 to TRBJ1-2; no clear D gene. V lost 3 bases to trimming and J lost 4 bases, with 12 bases between them. This CDR3 spans 14 amino acids. As DNA, the CDR3 is TGTGCCAGCAGTTTTCATTTGGACGGCTATGGCTACACCTTC. This gives the protein CASSFHLDGYGYTF.

This rearrangement joins TRBV5-1 to TRBJ2-1; weak D call: TRBD1 (6 bases). The CDR3 length is 16 residues. Trimming shortened V by 0 bases and J by 3 bases, and 13 bases separated the two germline ends. From germline, CDR1 is SGHRS and CDR2 YFSETQ. The DNA of the CDR3 is TGCGCCAGCAGCTTGGAGCCCAGGGGATACTACAATGAGCAGTTCTTC. Amino acids: CASSLEPRGYYNEQFF.

Details on this clonotype: Lacking the conserved final phenylalanine or tryptophan, this CDR3 likely reflects a read error. The rearrangement joins TRBV12-3 or TRBV12-4 to TRBJ2-7; D not resolved. V was pared by 2 bases and J by 3 bases, with 8 bases between. The CDR3 is made up of 13 amino acids. The CDR3 here is CASSLNQIYEQYL. CDR3 coding DNA: TGTGCCAGCAGTTTAAACCAGATCTACGAGCAGTACCTC.

The chain is built from TRBV4-2 and TRBJ2-5; maybe TRBD2 (6 bases). V was clipped by 4 bases and J by 1 base, with 10 bases between them. This CDR3 is built from 14 residues. The germline CDR1 and CDR2 sequences are LGHNA and YNFKEQ. The CDR3 spells CASSRSGFQETQYF. Written as DNA, the CDR3 is TGTGCCAGCAGCCGTAGCGGATTCCAAGAGACCCAGTACTTC.